This TCR beta chain is drawn from a study of blood T cell repertoires in COVID-19. CDR1 and CDR2 from the germline V gene are SGHRS and YFSETQ. The CDR3 is made up of 19 amino acids. V shed 3 bases and J shed 0 bases, with 21 bases lying between them. Method: immunoSEQ multiplex PCR; TCRdb's copy keeps in-frame clones and lacks some. The sample has 100,000 or so clones, over 80% seen once. Material for sequencing was peripheral blood. The V gene is TRBV5-1, the J gene TRBJ2-2, with D perhaps TRBD2 (6 bases). This TCR derives from a man aged 80 or over with acute or convalescent COVID-19. DNA of the CDR3: TGCGCCAGCAGCTCCACTTGGGACTGGAAGGTTACGAACACCGGGGAGCTGTTTTTT. This gives the protein CASSSTWDWKVTNTGELFF.